A single sample is the source of the 19 T cell receptor beta chains below, sequenced in a study of lymphopenia after photon versus proton radiotherapy. Sequenced by immunoSEQ multiplex PCR; TCRdb stores in-frame clones only, minus some. In the table there are 6,500 to 9,000 clones, roughly 86% of which are singletons. Sequences were derived from peripheral blood, sampled from a patient treated with photon-based radiotherapy. These receptor sequences come from a man between 60 and 75 years old with cholangiocarcinoma.

The chain employs TRBV2 and TRBJ1-2; D is possibly TRBD1 (6 bases). Per the germline V gene, CDR1 is SNHLY and CDR2 is FYNNEI. This CDR3 spans 17 amino acids. V was trimmed by 6 bases and J by 3 bases, leaving 23 bases between them. CDR3 sequence reads: CASRQGLPTLGDYGYTF. The CDR3 DNA is TGTGCCAGCAGACAGGGCCTCCCTACCTTAGGTGACTATGGCTACACCTTC.

The V and J genes are TRBV5-4 and TRBJ2-2; possibly TRBD2 for D (5 bases). Germline loops: CDR1 SGHNT, CDR2 YYREEE (reference sequence). CDR3 length: 16 amino acids. Trimming took off 4 bases at V and 1 base at J, with 14 bases between the two ends. The CDR3 DNA is TGTGCCAGCAGCATCCACCGGGGATTGAACACCGGGGAGCTGTTTTTT. Translation: CASSIHRGLNTGELFF.

The rearrangement joins TRBV11-2 to TRBJ1-2; D unresolved. This CDR3 has 15 residues. V was trimmed by 4 bases and J by 2 bases, leaving 14 bases between them. Looked up from germline, CDR1 is SGHAT and CDR2 is FQNNGV. This chain's CDR3 is CASSSFSLRNYGYTF. The CDR3 coding sequence is TGTGCCAGCAGCTCGTTTAGCCTACGCAACTATGGCTACACCTTC.

The chain joins TRBV2 to TRBJ1-2; a possible D gene is TRBD1 (5 bases). Germline V CDR1 and CDR2: SNHLY, FYNNEI. The CDR3 is 15 residues long. V was pared by 7 bases and J by 2 bases, with 17 bases between. The CDR3 DNA reads as TGTGCCAGCACCATATGGGGGTTGGGGAACTATGGCTACACCTTC. As protein: CASTIWGLGNYGYTF.

In its sample, this clone was seen once. CDR3 amino acids: CASSLQQFYEQYF. The CDR3 DNA reads TGTGCCAGCAGCTTGCAACAGTTCTACGAGCAGTACTTC. J is TRBJ2-7 and V is TRBV11-3; no firm D call. The CDR3 contains 13 residues. Germline V gene data show CDR1 as SGHNT and CDR2 as YENEEA. The V end was cut by 3 bases, the J end by 3 bases, with 9 bases between.

J is TRBJ1-3 and V is TRBV10-3, with 8 bases lining up with TRBD1. Trimming cost V 6 bases and J 3 bases; bases outside gene matches: 10. The CDR3 runs to 16 residues. Germline CDR1 is ENHRY and CDR2 is SYGVKD. CDR3: CAISLAQGASGNTIYF. CDR3 in DNA: TGTGCCATCAGCCTCGCCCAGGGGGCTAGTGGAAACACCATATATTTT.

The V and J genes are TRBV11-2 and TRBJ2-5; the D gene is possibly TRBD1 (6 bases). The CDR3 runs to 14 residues. Germline V lookup: CDR1 SGHAT, CDR2 FQNNGV. Trimming shortened V by 4 bases and J by 4 bases, and 13 bases separated the two germline ends. The CDR3 DNA follows: TGTGCCAGCAGCTCGACAGGCGTTGGAGAGACCCAGTACTTC. Its protein product is CASSSTGVGETQYF.

V gene TRBV28 combines with J gene TRBJ1-3, with unresolved D. Germline V CDR1 and CDR2: MDHEN, SYDVKM. The CDR3 spans 14 residues. Trimming took off 1 base at V and 4 bases at J, with 8 bases between the two ends. CDR3 residues: CASSLFGFGNTIYF. The CDR3 DNA reads as TGTGCCAGCAGTTTATTTGGTTTCGGAAACACCATATATTTT.

V usage is TRBV27 and J usage is TRBJ2-7, with 13 bases fitting TRBD2. The CDR3 sequence is 17 residues long. V lost 5 bases to trimming and J lost 2 bases; unmatched junction nucleotides: 9. The germline gives CDR1 MNHEY, CDR2 SMNVEV (reference sequence). The CDR3 spells CASSLTSGRFPTYEQYF. The DNA for the CDR3 is TGTGCCAGCAGTCTGACTAGCGGGAGGTTCCCTACCTACGAGCAGTACTTC.

This clone has only one observation. The V and J genes are TRBV5-8 and TRBJ2-3; the D gene is possibly TRBD1 (5 bases). The germline V gene has CDR1 SGHTS and CDR2 YDEGEE. The CDR3 length is 15 residues. V was cut by 4 bases and J by 2 bases, with 14 bases left in between. The CDR3 loop reads CASSLGRVATDTQYF. The CDR3 DNA sequence: TGTGCCAGCAGCCTCGGCAGGGTAGCCACAGATACGCAGTATTTT.

In its sample, this clone was seen a few times. The J gene is TRBJ2-2, the V gene TRBV5-6, with a weak D call TRBD2 (5 bases). The CDR3 totals 14 residues. Germline CDR1 SGHDT, CDR2 YYEEEE. V was trimmed by 7 bases and J by 5 bases, leaving 15 bases between them. CDR3 DNA sequence: TGTGCCAGCGGAGGTCAAGGGCTTACCGGGGAGCTGTTTTTT. This codes for CASGGQGLTGELFF.

The V gene is TRBV7-9, the J gene TRBJ2-3, with 7 bases aligning to TRBD2. The CDR3 runs 15 residues. Losses at the gene ends were 4 bases for V and 4 bases for J; bases not matched to a gene: 8. Germline assignment: CDR1 SEHNR and CDR2 FQNEAQ (reference sequence). The CDR3 loop is CASSSATGGPDTQYF. CDR3 sequence (DNA): TGTGCCAGCAGCTCAGCAACGGGGGGTCCAGATACGCAGTATTTT.

This rearrangement joins TRBV14 to TRBJ2-2; 8 nucleotides match TRBD2. Germline-derived CDR1 and CDR2 are SGHDN and FVKESK. This CDR3 is 19 amino acids long. The ends lost 0 bases at V and 4 bases at J; junction bases unmatched: 13. This CDR3 reads CASSQEVSAGVFGTGELFF. CDR3 DNA: TGTGCCAGCAGCCAAGAGGTGTCAGCGGGAGTATTCGGCACCGGGGAGCTGTTTTTT.

The chain employs TRBV5-1 and TRBJ1-4; 7 bases agree with TRBD1. The CDR3 loop spans 14 amino acids. Trimming at V came to 3 bases and at J to 3 bases, leaving 2 bases not matched to a gene. Germline CDR1 is SGHRS and CDR2 is YFSETQ. The CDR3: CASSSGGPNEKLFF. CDR3 coding DNA: TGCGCCAGCAGCTCAGGGGGACCTAATGAAAAACTGTTTTTT.

CDR3 nucleotides: TGCGCCAGCAGCCAAGATTTCGTCAGACTGTCTGGGGCCAACGTCCTGACTTTC. Encoded protein: CASSQDFVRLSGANVLTF. The chain is built from TRBV4-3 and TRBJ2-6, with unresolved D. This CDR3 region has 18 residues. V gave up 0 bases and J gave up 1 base, with 13 bases separating them. CDR1 LGHNA and CDR2 YSLEER come from the germline V gene.

In DNA form, the CDR3 reads TGTGCCAGCAGCTTAGAAGCTCGATCGAGCGGGCGAGAGACCCAGTACTTC. Translated, it gives CASSLEARSSGRETQYF. The chain has TRBV11-2 and TRBJ2-5, with D possibly matching TRBD2 (6 bases). The CDR3 runs 17 residues. V was pared by 0 bases and J by 4 bases, with 18 bases between. Germline V lookup: CDR1 SGHAT, CDR2 FQNNGV.

V is TRBV18 and J is TRBJ1-2, with no clear D. V was shortened by 3 bases and J by 8 bases, with 16 bases between the two germline ends. Germline V gives CDR1 KGHSH, CDR2 LQKENI. This CDR3 region has 14 residues. For the CDR3, the DNA is TGTGCCAGCTCACCCGAGAGCGAGGCGTGGGGCTACACCTTC. As protein: CASSPESEAWGYTF.

This chain links TRBV28 with TRBJ1-4; a possible D gene is TRBD1 (5 bases). Germline V CDR1 and CDR2: MDHEN, SYDVKM. This CDR3 has 15 residues. V lost 6 bases, J lost 3 bases, and 14 bases lay in between. CDR3 in amino acids: CASSPTGGPNEKLFF. For the CDR3, the DNA is TGTGCCAGCAGCCCGACGGGGGGTCCTAATGAAAAACTGTTTTTT.

This chain connects TRBV5-1 to TRBJ2-2; 8 nucleotides line up with TRBD2. CDR3 length: 16 residues. V gave up 3 bases and J gave up 5 bases; unmatched junction bases: 9. Germline V gene data show CDR1 as SGHRS and CDR2 as YFSETQ. The CDR3 spells CASSYETSVGTGELFF. Written as DNA, the CDR3 is TGCGCCAGCAGCTACGAGACTAGCGTGGGGACCGGGGAGCTGTTTTTT.